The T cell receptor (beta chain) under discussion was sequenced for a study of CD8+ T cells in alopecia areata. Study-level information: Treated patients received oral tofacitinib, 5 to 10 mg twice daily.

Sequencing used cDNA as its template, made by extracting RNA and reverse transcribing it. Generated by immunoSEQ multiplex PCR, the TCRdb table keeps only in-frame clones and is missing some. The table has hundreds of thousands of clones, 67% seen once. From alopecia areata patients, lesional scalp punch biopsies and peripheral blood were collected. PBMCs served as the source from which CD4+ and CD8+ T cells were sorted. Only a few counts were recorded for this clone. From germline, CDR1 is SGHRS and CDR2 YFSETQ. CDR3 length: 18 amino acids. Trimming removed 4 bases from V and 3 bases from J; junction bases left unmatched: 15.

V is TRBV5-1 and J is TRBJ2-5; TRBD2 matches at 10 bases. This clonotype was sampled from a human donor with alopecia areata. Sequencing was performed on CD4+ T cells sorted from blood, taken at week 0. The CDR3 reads CASSTGVGLAEKKETQYF. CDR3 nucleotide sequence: TGCGCCAGCAGCACCGGCGTCGGACTAGCGGAGAAGAAAGAGACCCAGTACTTC.